Included here is one T cell receptor beta chain sequence, with context. Its antigen is still unknown. The source of the sample is a study of cytomegalovirus exposure and HLA in healthy donors. Study-wide points: Association with HLA alleles at 0.05 false discovery rate was found for some 18,000 TCR beta sequences in a later analysis. CMV serostatus was the sole immune exposure data available. In a later analysis, common viral pathogens appeared linked to several of the most significant clusters.

It was with 60 Vbeta and 13 Jbeta primers that the PCR ran. Only in-frame clones appear in the TCRdb table, and some are missing; sequencing was by immunoSEQ multiplex PCR. The sample lists over 100,000 clones, roughly 79% occurring once. Germline CDR1 is SGHAT and CDR2 is FQNNGV. The ends lost 11 bases at V and 1 base at J; junction bases unmatched: 10. The CDR3 runs to 15 residues. Sample: PBMCs. This chain connects TRBV11-2 to TRBJ2-2; 7 nucleotides match TRBD1. This sequence was found in a woman aged 25 to 39 in good health and CMV-seronegative. The CDR3 sequence: CASYRGRVNTGELFF. The DNA for the CDR3 is TGTGCCTCATACAGGGGCAGGGTGAACACCGGGGAGCTGTTTTTT.